This T cell receptor (beta chain) was sequenced in a study of cytomegalovirus exposure and HLA in healthy donors. General study findings and limits: Common viral pathogens were later found to be apparently linked to several of the most significant clusters.

With respect to this clone: The antigen is not known.

13 Jbeta primers and 60 Vbeta primers were used for the PCR. Only in-frame clones appear in the TCRdb table, and some are missing; sequencing was by immunoSEQ multiplex PCR. The sample records roughly 140,000 clones, approximately 78% being singletons. Germline V lookup: CDR1 SGHRS, CDR2 YFSETQ. Between the trimmed V and J ends, which lost 7 bases and 2 bases, there was a span of 10 bases. This CDR3 is built from 13 residues. What was sequenced was PBMCs. This clonotype was sampled from a woman in her thirties or forties in good health and CMV-seropositive. The chain has TRBV5-1 and TRBJ1-3, with a tentative D call TRBD1 (5 bases). The DNA of the CDR3 is TGCGCCAGCTGCGAAGGGGCTGGAAACACCATATATTTT. Translated: CASCEGAGNTIYF.